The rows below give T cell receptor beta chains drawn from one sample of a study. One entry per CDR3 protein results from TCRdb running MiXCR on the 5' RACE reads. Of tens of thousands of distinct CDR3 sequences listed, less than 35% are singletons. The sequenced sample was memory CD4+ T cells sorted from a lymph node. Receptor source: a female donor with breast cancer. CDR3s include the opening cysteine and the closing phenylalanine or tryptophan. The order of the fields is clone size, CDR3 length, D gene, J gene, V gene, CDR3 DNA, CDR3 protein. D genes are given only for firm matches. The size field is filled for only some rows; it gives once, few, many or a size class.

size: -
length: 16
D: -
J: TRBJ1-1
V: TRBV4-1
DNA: TGCGCCAGCAGCCAAGAGAGTCTACGGGTGAACACTGAAGCTTTCTTT
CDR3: CASSQESLRVNTEAFF

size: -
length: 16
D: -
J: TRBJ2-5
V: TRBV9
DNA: TGTGCCAGCAGCGTAGTGGCAGGCGGACTCGAAGAGACCCAGTACTTC
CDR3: CASSVVAGGLEETQYF

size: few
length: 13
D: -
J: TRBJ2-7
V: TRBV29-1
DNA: TGCAGCGTTGATATGGGCAGCTCCTACGAGCAGTACTTC
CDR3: CSVDMGSSYEQYF

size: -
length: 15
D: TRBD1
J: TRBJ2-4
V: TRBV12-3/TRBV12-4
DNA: TGTGCCAGCAGTTTAGCGGGACAGAATGGGGACATTCAGTACTTC
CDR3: CASSLAGQNGDIQYF

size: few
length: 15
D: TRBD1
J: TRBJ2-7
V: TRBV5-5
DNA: TGTGCCAGCAGCGAAAGACAGGGCTACGGCTACGAGCAGTACTTC
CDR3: CASSERQGYGYEQYF

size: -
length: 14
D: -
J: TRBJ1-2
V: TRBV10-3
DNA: TGTACCATCAAGGGACTGGGGACTAACTATGGCTACACCTTC
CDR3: CTIKGLGTNYGYTF

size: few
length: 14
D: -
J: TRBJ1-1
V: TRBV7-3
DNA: TGTGCCAGCAGCCGATCACCGGGGGAGGCTGGAGCTCTCTTT
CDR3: CASSRSPGEAGALF

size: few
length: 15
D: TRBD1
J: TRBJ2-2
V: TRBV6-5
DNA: TGTGCCAGCAGTGACTGGACAGGCGACACCGGGGAGCTGTTTTTT
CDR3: CASSDWTGDTGELFF

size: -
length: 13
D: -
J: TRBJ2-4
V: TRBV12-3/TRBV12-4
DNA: TGTGCCAGCAGTTTAGCGAAGTTTCACATTCAGTACTTC
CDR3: CASSLAKFHIQYF

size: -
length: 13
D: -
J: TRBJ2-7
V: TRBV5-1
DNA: TGCGCCGACCCCCGGGATAACTCCTACGAGCAGTACTTC
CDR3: CADPRDNSYEQYF

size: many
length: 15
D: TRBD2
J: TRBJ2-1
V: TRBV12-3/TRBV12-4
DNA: TGTGCCAGCAGCTCGGGACTAGCGGGGTCTGGGGAGCAGTTCTTC
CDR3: CASSSGLAGSGEQFF

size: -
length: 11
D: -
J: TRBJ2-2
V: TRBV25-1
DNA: TGTGCCAGCAGTGAAGTCGGGGAGCTGTTTTTT
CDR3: CASSEVGELFF

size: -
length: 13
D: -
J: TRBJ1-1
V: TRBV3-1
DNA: TGTGCCAGCAGCCAAAAGGGGAACACTGAAGCTTTCTTT
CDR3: CASSQKGNTEAFF

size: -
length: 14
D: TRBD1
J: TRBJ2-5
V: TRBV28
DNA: TGTGCCAGCAGTGATCTTAGGACAGGGGAGTCGGGTTTCTTC
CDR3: CASSDLRTGESGFF

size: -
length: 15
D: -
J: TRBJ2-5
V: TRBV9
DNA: TGTGCCAGCAGCCCCCTGAGCGGGTACCAAGAGACCCAGTACTTC
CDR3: CASSPLSGYQETQYF

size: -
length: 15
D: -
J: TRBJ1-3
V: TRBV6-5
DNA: TGTGCCAGCACTCTGGACTCAGACTCTGGAAACACCATATATTTT
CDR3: CASTLDSDSGNTIYF

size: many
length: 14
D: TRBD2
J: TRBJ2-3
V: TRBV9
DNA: TGTGCCAGCAGCGTACGGGGGGTCAAGGATACGCAGTATTTT
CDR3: CASSVRGVKDTQYF

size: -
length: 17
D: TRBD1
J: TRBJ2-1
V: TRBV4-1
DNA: TGCGCCAGCAGCCAAGCTATCAGACAGGGGGCAGGGAATGAGCAGTTCTTC
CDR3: CASSQAIRQGAGNEQFF

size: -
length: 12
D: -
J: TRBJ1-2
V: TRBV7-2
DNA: TGTGCCAGCAGCTCGACAGCCTATGGCTACACCTTC
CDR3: CASSSTAYGYTF

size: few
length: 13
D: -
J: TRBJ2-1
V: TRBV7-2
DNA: TGTGCCAGCAGCTTAGTAGGCGGTCATGAGCAGTTCTTC
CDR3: CASSLVGGHEQFF

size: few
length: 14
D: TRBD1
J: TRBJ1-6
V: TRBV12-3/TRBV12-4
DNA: TGTGCCAGCAGTTCCTCAGGGGGCAGTTCACCCCTCCACTTT
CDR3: CASSSSGGSSPLHF

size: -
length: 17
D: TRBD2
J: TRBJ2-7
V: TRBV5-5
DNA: TGTGCCAGCAGCGTCTCGTTAGCGGGAGGAGTCTCCTACGAGCAGTACTTC
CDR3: CASSVSLAGGVSYEQYF

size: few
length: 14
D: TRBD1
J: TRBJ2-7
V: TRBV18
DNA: TGTGCCAGCGCCTCCGGGACAGGGGGCGCCGAGCAGTACTTC
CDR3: CASASGTGGAEQYF

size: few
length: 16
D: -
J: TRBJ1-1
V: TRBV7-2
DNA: TGTGCCAGCAGCTTAGGAGATTTGGGGCCTTGGACTGAAGCTTTCTTT
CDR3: CASSLGDLGPWTEAFF

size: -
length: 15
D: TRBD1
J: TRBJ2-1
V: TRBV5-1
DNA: TGCGCCGGCAGCACCGGGACAGGGGCGTACAATGAGCAGTTCTTC
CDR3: CAGSTGTGAYNEQFF

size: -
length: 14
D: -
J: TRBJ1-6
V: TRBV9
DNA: TGTGCCAGCAGCGAGGACAGTTATAATTCACCCCTCCACTTT
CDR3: CASSEDSYNSPLHF

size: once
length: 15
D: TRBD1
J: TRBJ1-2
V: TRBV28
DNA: TGTGCCAGCAGTACTAGCACAGGGGGCTTAGATGGCTACACCTTC
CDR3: CASSTSTGGLDGYTF

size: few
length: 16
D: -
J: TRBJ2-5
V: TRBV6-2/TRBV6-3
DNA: TGTGCCAGCAGTTACTCGGGCGGGACGCTTCAAGAGACCCAGTACTTC
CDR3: CASSYSGGTLQETQYF

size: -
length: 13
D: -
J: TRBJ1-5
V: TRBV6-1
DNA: TGTGCCAGCAGTCAGGGGTTAGGTCAGCCCCAGCATTTT
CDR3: CASSQGLGQPQHF

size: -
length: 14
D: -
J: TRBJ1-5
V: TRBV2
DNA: TGTGCCAGCAGTAGTGACCGGCGGGAACAGCCCCAGCATTTT
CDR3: CASSSDRREQPQHF

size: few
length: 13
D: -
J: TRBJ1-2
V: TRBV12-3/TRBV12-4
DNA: TGTGCCAGCAGTCCTAGGCCGGGCTATGGCTACACCTTC
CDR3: CASSPRPGYGYTF

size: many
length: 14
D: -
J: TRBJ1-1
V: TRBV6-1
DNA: TGTGCCAGCAGTGAAGTCCCAGCGAACACTGAAGCTTTCTTT
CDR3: CASSEVPANTEAFF

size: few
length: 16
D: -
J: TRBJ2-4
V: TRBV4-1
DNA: TGCGCCAGCAGCCAAGTGCAGGGCGAGAGGAAAAACATTCAGTACTTC
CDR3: CASSQVQGERKNIQYF

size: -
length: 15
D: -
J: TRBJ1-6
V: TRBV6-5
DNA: TGTGCCAGCAGTTACTCGGGACGCTATGATTCACCCCTCCACTTT
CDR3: CASSYSGRYDSPLHF

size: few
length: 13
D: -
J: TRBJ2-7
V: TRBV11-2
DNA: TGTGCCAGCAGCACTGGGTTCTCCGGCGAGCAGTACTTC
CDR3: CASSTGFSGEQYF

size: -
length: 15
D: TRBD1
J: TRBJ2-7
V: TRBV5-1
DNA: TGCGCCAGCAGCCTAAGGACAGGGGACCCCTACGAGCAGTACTTC
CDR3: CASSLRTGDPYEQYF

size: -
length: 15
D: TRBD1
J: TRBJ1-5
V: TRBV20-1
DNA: TGCAGTACTAGTCCCGGACAGGCGTTTAATCAGCCCCAGCATTTT
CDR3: CSTSPGQAFNQPQHF

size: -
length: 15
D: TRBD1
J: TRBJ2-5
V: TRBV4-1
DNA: TGCGCCAGCAGCCCCGGGACAGGACTCCAAGAGACCCAGTACTTC
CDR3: CASSPGTGLQETQYF

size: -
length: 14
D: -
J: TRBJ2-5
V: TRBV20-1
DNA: TGCAGTGCTAGAGGTAGTACGGCCCAAGAGACCCAGTACTTC
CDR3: CSARGSTAQETQYF

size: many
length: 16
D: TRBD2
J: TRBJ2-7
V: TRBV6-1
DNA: TGTGCCAGCAGTGAAATTGGGGCGGGAGACCCCTACGAGCAGTACTTC
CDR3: CASSEIGAGDPYEQYF

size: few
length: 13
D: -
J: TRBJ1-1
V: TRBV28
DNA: TGTGCCAGCAGTCAGGGACATAACACTGAAGCTTTCTTT
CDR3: CASSQGHNTEAFF

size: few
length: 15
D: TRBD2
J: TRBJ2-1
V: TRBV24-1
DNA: TGTGCCACCAGTGGAAGTAGCGGGGACTACAATGAGCAGTTCTTC
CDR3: CATSGSSGDYNEQFF

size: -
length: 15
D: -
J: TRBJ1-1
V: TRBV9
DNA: TGTGCCAGCAGCCGTCTAAGTCGAAGAACCACTGAAGCTTTCTTT
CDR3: CASSRLSRRTTEAFF

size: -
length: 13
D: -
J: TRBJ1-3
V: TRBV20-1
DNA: TGCAGTGCTAGAGACAGGGGAAAGAACACCATATATTTT
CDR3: CSARDRGKNTIYF

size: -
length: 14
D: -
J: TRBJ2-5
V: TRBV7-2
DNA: TGTGCCAGCAGCCGCTTCGGGGATACAGAGACCCAGTACTTC
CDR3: CASSRFGDTETQYF

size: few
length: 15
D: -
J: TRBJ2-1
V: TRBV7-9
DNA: TGTGCCAGCAGCTTAGAGCACAGGAGCTACAATGAGCAGTTCTTC
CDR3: CASSLEHRSYNEQFF

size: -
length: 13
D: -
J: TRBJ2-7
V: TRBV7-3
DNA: TGTGCCAGCAGCCCGGACAGAGGATACGAGCAGTACTTC
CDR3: CASSPDRGYEQYF

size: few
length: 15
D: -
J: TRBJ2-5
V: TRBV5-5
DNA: TGTGCCAGCAGCTTGGTCGCCCGGGGTCTTGAGACCCAGTACTTC
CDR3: CASSLVARGLETQYF

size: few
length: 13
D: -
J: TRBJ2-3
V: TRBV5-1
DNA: TGCGCCAGCAGCTCGGACCAACCGAATACGCAGTATTTT
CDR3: CASSSDQPNTQYF

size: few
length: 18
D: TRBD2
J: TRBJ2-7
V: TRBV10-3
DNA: TGTGCCATCAGTGAGTCGGGGGCTAGCGGGAGGCCTCCCTACGAGCAGTACTTC
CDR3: CAISESGASGRPPYEQYF

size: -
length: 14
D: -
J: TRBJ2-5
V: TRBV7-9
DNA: TGTGCCAGCAGCGAGATGTCCCCGAGGGAGACCCAGTACTTC
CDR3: CASSEMSPRETQYF

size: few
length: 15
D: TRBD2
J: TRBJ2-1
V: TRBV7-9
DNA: TGTGCCAGCAGCTTCACCAGCGGGGGTTACAATGAGCAGTTCTTC
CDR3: CASSFTSGGYNEQFF

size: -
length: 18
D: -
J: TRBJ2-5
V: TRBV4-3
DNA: TGCGCCAGCAGCCAAGATCCATCGGGGGGCGGTGAGGGAGAGACCCAGTACTTC
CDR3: CASSQDPSGGGEGETQYF

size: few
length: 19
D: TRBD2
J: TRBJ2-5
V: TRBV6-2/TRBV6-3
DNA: TGTGCCAGCAGTTACCAGGGGGCTAGCGGGAGACAGCTGGGCGAGACCCAGTACTTC
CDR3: CASSYQGASGRQLGETQYF

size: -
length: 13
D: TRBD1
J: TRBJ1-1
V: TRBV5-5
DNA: TGTGCCAGCAGCTTCCGGGACAGGGATGAAGCTTTCTTT
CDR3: CASSFRDRDEAFF

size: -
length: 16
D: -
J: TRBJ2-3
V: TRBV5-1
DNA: TGCGCCAGCAGCCTGGTGGTGGATGCTAGCACAGATACGCAGTATTTT
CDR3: CASSLVVDASTDTQYF

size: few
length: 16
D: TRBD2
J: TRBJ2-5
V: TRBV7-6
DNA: TGTGCCAGCAGCTTGGCTAGCGGGACCCCCTGGGAGACCCAGTACTTC
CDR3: CASSLASGTPWETQYF